Sequencing of this T cell receptor (beta chain) was carried out in a study of sequential checkpoint blockade in melanoma. Study-wide context: First-line arms were nivolumab then ipilimumab, or the reverse, randomized 1:1.

The CDR3 consists of 15 residues. The protocol was immunoSEQ multiplex PCR, while the TCRdb copy is restricted to in-frame clones and leaves out a portion. Here the sample spans 20,000 to 25,000 clones, 55% to 70% being singletons. This clone has just a few counts. The treatment was: randomized to nivolumab then ipilimumab (arm A) or the reverse (arm B). This TCR was sampled from a human donor with melanoma. Sequences were derived from CD8+ T cells sorted from blood (inferred from file names), sampled from a patient given nivolumab and ipilimumab in sequence. The chain employs TRBV21-1 and TRBJ2-1; the table's D gene call, TRBD2, was not cross checked with the DNA. TRBV21-1 is a documented pseudogene. The CDR3 loop reads CASSVAGSAAGEQFF. The CDR3 nucleotides are TGTGCCAGCAGCGTAGCCGGTAGCGCGGCCGGTGAGCAGTTCTTC.